One sample yielded the 25 T cell receptor beta chains listed below, sequenced in a study of shared clonotypes between healthy human individuals. The naive CD8 population came from CD45RO-negative cells selected for CCR7, without terminally differentiated effector memory CD45RA+ cells. Sequenced by immunoSEQ multiplex PCR; TCRdb stores in-frame clones only, minus some. The table records hundreds of thousands of clones, 95% to 98% of them present only once. Sequencing was done on a sample of naive CD8+ T cells sorted from blood. Receptors were obtained from a man aged 25-45 years in good health.

The gene calls are TRBV5-5 and TRBJ2-1, with 9 bases lining up with TRBD1. The CDR3 is 13 residues long. The ends lost 6 bases at V and 6 bases at J; junction bases unmatched: 4. Looked up from germline, CDR1 is SGHKS and CDR2 is YYEKEE (reference sequence). The CDR3 DNA sequence: TGTGCCAGCAACCAGGACAGGGGCAATGAGCAGTTCTTC. Protein: CASNQDRGNEQFF.

The chain uses TRBV7-6 and TRBJ2-1; D gene ambiguous. The germline V and J ends were trimmed by 5 bases and 3 bases, with 14 bases remaining between them. The CDR3 has 15 residues. Germline assignment: CDR1 SGHVS and CDR2 FNYEAQ. Written as DNA, the CDR3 is TGTGCCAGCAGCCCAGACTCTGGAGTCTACAATGAGCAGTTCTTC. The encoded protein is CASSPDSGVYNEQFF. The complete variable domain, with remaining parts taken from reference TRBV7-6 and TRBJ2-1, reads GAGVSQSPRYKVTKRGQDVALRCDPISGHVSLYWYRQALGQGPEFLTYFNYEAQQDKSGLPNDRFSAERPEGSISTLTIQRTEQRDSAMYRCASSPDSGVYNEQFFGPGTRLTVL.

The V call is TRBV5-5, the J call TRBJ2-1; D uncertain. Per germline, CDR1 SGHKS and CDR2 YYEKEE (reference sequence). The CDR3 extends over 15 amino acids. V was shortened by 0 bases and J by 6 bases, with 13 bases between the two germline ends. The CDR3 DNA reads TGTGCCAGCAGCTTGGGGTTAGATATAGGCAATGAGCAGTTCTTC. Its protein product is CASSLGLDIGNEQFF.

The chain carries TRBV11-2 and TRBJ1-5; D unclear. CDR3 length equals 15 residues. Germline loops: CDR1 SGHAT, CDR2 FQNNGV. Trimming stripped 0 bases from V and 3 bases from J, with 9 bases between. The CDR3 coding sequence is TGTGCCAGCAGCTTAGACCGCGGAATCAATCAGCCCCAGCATTTT. Translating it yields CASSLDRGINQPQHF.

This sequence joins TRBV19 and TRBJ2-1; no reliable D call. The germline V gene has CDR1 LNHDA and CDR2 SQIVND (reference sequence). Trimming pared 5 bases from V and 1 base from J, leaving 9 bases between. This CDR3 spans 14 amino acids. The CDR3 is CASSPASSYNEQFF. CDR3 DNA sequence: TGTGCCAGTAGTCCAGCTTCTTCCTACAATGAGCAGTTCTTC.

The CDR3 region is CASSPGQGAYEQYF. CDR3 DNA: TGTGCCAGCAGCCCGGGACAGGGGGCGTACGAGCAGTACTTC. The chain employs TRBV5-5 and TRBJ2-7, with TRBD1 matching 12 bases. The CDR3 spans 14 residues. Germline values: CDR1 SGHKS, CDR2 YYEKEE (reference sequence). V lost 4 bases to trimming and J lost 4 bases; unmatched junction nucleotides: 3. The full variable domain, rest sourced from reference TRBV5-5 and TRBJ2-7, is DAGVTQSPTHLIKTRGQQVTLRCSPISGHKSVSWYQQVLGQGPQFIFQYYEKEERGRGNFPDRFSARQFPNYSSELNVNALLLGDSALYLCASSPGQGAYEQYFGPGTRLTVT.

The V gene is TRBV25-1, the J gene TRBJ2-7; 8 bases are shared with TRBD1. This CDR3 comprises 18 residues. Germline V CDR1 and CDR2: MGHDK, SYGVNS. Trimming cost V 5 bases and J 0 bases; bases outside gene matches: 15. The CDR3 bases are TGTGCCAGCAGTCCCCCCAGCCCAGGGGGCCATCGCTCCTACGAGCAGTACTTC. Protein: CASSPPSPGGHRSYEQYF.

This rearrangement joins TRBV11-2 to TRBJ2-2; 7 nucleotides align to TRBD1. J lost 6 bases, V lost 4 bases, and 8 bases had no gene match. Germline V gene sequence: CDR1 SGHAT, CDR2 FQNNGV. The CDR3 loop spans 15 amino acids. The CDR3 sequence is CASSSRQGIPGELFF. Here the CDR3 DNA reads TGTGCCAGCAGCTCCAGACAGGGTATCCCCGGGGAGCTGTTTTTT.

This chain links TRBV19 with TRBJ2-3; the D is unclear. Germline assignment: CDR1 LNHDA and CDR2 SQIVND (reference sequence). CDR3 length equals 15 residues. V shed 10 bases and J shed 0 bases, with 17 bases lying between them. CDR3 loop: CATKPPGLSTDTQYF. CDR3 nucleotides: TGTGCCACTAAACCTCCAGGCCTTAGCACAGATACGCAGTATTTT.

V is TRBV7-8 and J is TRBJ1-2; possible D gene TRBD1, 5 bases. From germline, CDR1 is SGHVS and CDR2 FQNEAQ. The CDR3 contains 14 residues. V lost 4 bases, J lost 8 bases, and 17 bases lay in between. The CDR3 DNA reads as TGTGCCAGCAGCTCCCCCGAAAGGAGACAGGGCTACACCTTC. Translated: CASSSPERRQGYTF.

Regarding this clone: Additional DNA sequences in this sample encode the identical CDR3. J is TRBJ1-1 and V is TRBV7-9; D might be TRBD1 (6 bases). V shed 1 base and J shed 8 bases, with 8 bases lying between them. This CDR3 comprises 12 residues. In germline, CDR1 is SEHNR, CDR2 FQNEAQ (reference sequence). CDR3 sequence: CASSLGTAEAFF. In nucleotides, the CDR3 is TGTGCCAGCAGCTTAGGGACAGCAGAAGCTTTCTTT.

The chain uses TRBV5-1 and TRBJ2-7, with 7 bases lining up with TRBD1. In germline, CDR1 is SGHRS, CDR2 YFSETQ. The CDR3 covers 14 residues. V was pared by 1 base and J by 4 bases, with 5 bases of the junction left unmatched. The CDR3 DNA reads TGCGCCAGCAGCTTGCGGGACAGTAAATACGAGCAGTACTTC. Protein product: CASSLRDSKYEQYF.

This chain connects TRBV4-3 to TRBJ2-1; 9 positions match TRBD2. CDR1 and CDR2 from the germline V gene are LGHNA and YSLEER. V gave up 0 bases and J gave up 5 bases; unmatched junction bases: 8. CDR3 size: 17 residues. DNA of the CDR3: TGCGCCAGCAGCCAAGATTTGCAGCGGGAGGCCGACAATGAGCAGTTCTTC. Its translation: CASSQDLQREADNEQFF.

The DNA of the CDR3 is TGCAGCGTTGAAGATGGCCAGTCCTACGAGCAGTACTTC. Its protein is CSVEDGQSYEQYF. The rearrangement uses TRBV29-1 and TRBJ2-7; no clear D. Trimming took 0 bases from V and 1 from J, leaving 7 bases between them. Germline CDR1 SQVTM, CDR2 ANQGSEA. The CDR3 covers 13 residues.

The rearrangement joins TRBV6-5 to TRBJ2-2; D call uncertain. CDR1 MNHEY and CDR2 SVGAGI come from the germline V gene. Trimming removed 2 bases from V and 7 bases from J, with 11 bases in between. The CDR3 extends over 14 amino acids. CDR3 bases: TGTGCCAGCAGTTACGGGCCCCCTTTCGGGGAGCTGTTTTTT. This codes for CASSYGPPFGELFF.

CDR3: CAWRLFNSGAQQFF. Here the CDR3 DNA reads TGTGCCTGGAGACTATTCAATAGCGGGGCCCAACAGTTCTTC. The V and J genes are TRBV30 and TRBJ2-1; 8 bases map to TRBD2. In germline, CDR1 is GTSNPN, CDR2 SVGIG (reference sequence). V shed 3 bases, J shed 13 bases, and the junction held 14 bases outside the gene matches. The CDR3 is 14 residues long.

The chain has TRBV30 and TRBJ2-3; D call uncertain. The CDR3 runs to 13 residues. Germline V gene data show CDR1 as GTSNPN and CDR2 as SVGIG (reference sequence). Trimming pared 1 base from V and 0 bases from J, leaving 5 bases between. The CDR3: CAWSDTSTDTQYF. CDR3 DNA: TGTGCCTGGAGTGATACAAGCACAGATACGCAGTATTTT.

The chain has TRBV7-9 and TRBJ2-5; TRBD1 or TRBD2 may be the D gene (5 bases each). The V and J ends lost 5 bases and 1 base respectively, with 14 bases between them. Germline V CDR1 and CDR2: SEHNR, FQNEAQ (reference sequence). There are 15 residues in the CDR3. The DNA for the CDR3 is TGTGCCAGCAGCCTCTCAGTGGGGACCCAAGAGACCCAGTACTTC. Its protein product is CASSLSVGTQETQYF.

The gene calls are TRBV4-3 and TRBJ2-3; D unresolved. This CDR3 spans 16 amino acids. Germline V gene sequence: CDR1 LGHNA, CDR2 YSLEER. The V end was cut by 0 bases, the J end by 1 base, with 11 bases between. In DNA form, the CDR3 reads TGCGCCAGCAGCCAAGATAGGGCAGACCGCACAGATACGCAGTATTTT. It translates to CASSQDRADRTDTQYF.

The gene calls are TRBV10-3 and TRBJ2-7, with 7 bases that match TRBD2. Germline trimming cut 2 bases from V and 0 bases from J; bases unmatched to any gene: 7. CDR3 length: 16 amino acids. Looked up from germline, CDR1 is ENHRY and CDR2 is SYGVKD. The CDR3 nucleotides read TGTGCCATCAGTGAGGCCCCGCTAGCGGACTCCTACGAGCAGTACTTC. Encoded protein: CAISEAPLADSYEQYF.

This chain connects TRBV27 to TRBJ1-2; possible D gene TRBD1, 5 bases. CDR1 and CDR2 from the germline V gene are MNHEY and SMNVEV (reference sequence). Trimming took 4 bases from V and 4 from J, leaving 16 bases between them. This CDR3 has 15 residues. Written as DNA, the CDR3 is TGTGCCAGCAGTTCACTGGGGTGGGGGAGCTATGGCTACACCTTC. Residues: CASSSLGWGSYGYTF.

V usage is TRBV11-2 and J usage is TRBJ2-2; unclear D gene. CDR1 and CDR2 from the germline V gene are SGHAT and FQNNGV. Trimming left V 1 base short and J 4 bases short, with 10 bases between. The CDR3 extends over 15 amino acids. The CDR3 nucleotides are TGTGCCAGCAGCTTAGGGGCAGAGATCACCGGGGAGCTGTTTTTT. Amino acids: CASSLGAEITGELFF.

This chain connects TRBV29-1 to TRBJ2-2; either TRBD1 or TRBD2 may supply D (5 bases each). The V end lost 8 bases, the J end lost 1 base, and 17 bases lay between the germline ends. The CDR3 runs to 15 residues. The germline V gene has CDR1 SQVTM and CDR2 ANQGSEA. CDR3 in DNA: TGCAGCTCCCGCTGGGGGAGTGGGAACACCGGGGAGCTGTTTTTT. Translated, it gives CSSRWGSGNTGELFF.

This clone was observed once. The chain combines TRBV25-1 with TRBJ2-7, with 8 bases that match TRBD1. CDR3 length equals 13 residues. The V gene's germline CDR1 is MGHDK and CDR2 SYGVNS. V dropped 6 bases and J dropped 3; count of bases not matched to a gene: 4. The CDR3 DNA follows: TGTGCCAGCAGGACAGGGGAACACTACGAGCAGTACTTC. Protein: CASRTGEHYEQYF.

The J gene is TRBJ2-1, the V gene TRBV28; a possible D gene is TRBD2 (5 bases). The CDR3 extends over 16 amino acids. Trimming left V 2 bases short and J 0 bases short, with 11 bases between. Germline values: CDR1 MDHEN, CDR2 SYDVKM. CDR3 in amino acids: CASSLAAGPSYNEQFF. CDR3 bases: TGTGCCAGCAGTTTAGCGGCGGGCCCCTCCTACAATGAGCAGTTCTTC.